The present entry profiles one T cell receptor (beta chain) with its context. Its antigen is unknown. Base-call qualities are not available, and no considerably larger clone is one nucleotide away. For repertoire sequencing, the TCR beta CDR3 regions were amplified from RNA transcripts. The first round of RT-PCR was done with HTBI primers and the Qiagen OneStep RT-PCR kit, and was followed by a second round of multiplex PCR, then size selection and purification. The libraries underwent paired-end sequencing with 100 bp reads on an Illumina HiSeq2000. As for the original processing: SOAPnuke was used to process the reads, removing any read that contained adapters or uncalled bases, had a mean Phred below 15, or lacked an exact match to the constant primer or identifier. COPE v1.2.5 was used to merge high-quality paired reads. Each unique nucleotide sequence was defined as a clonotype, and clonotypes were aligned to IMGT TRB V, D and J references with MiTCR v1.1. Only V-J combinations with frequency above 0.0001 were analysed, covering around 99% of repertoires. For each V-J combination, a TCR clonal expansion and chaos score was defined as the ratio of F50 clonal expansion to chaos observed in the TCRdist matrix. Welch's t-statistics and random forest were used to reduce features to about a dozen V-J combinations, which were fed into a naive Bayes classifier. The Morisita-Horn index was used to measure how similar the thyroid and blood repertoires were. TCRdb cleaned the public reads at Q25 with fastp, built clones with MiXCR and kept in-frame beta chains. Identical CDR3 proteins give one entry, which carries the most common genes and DNA. V and J calls and clone size were set by TCRdb, not the authors. The sample contains about 400,000 distinct CDR3 sequences, around 20% of them found a single time. About 1.4% of the sample is held by the ten biggest clonotypes.

Patients with ophthalmopathy had moderately to severely active disease, with a Clinical Activity Score of 3 or more, a NOSPECS grade of 4 or more, and a disease duration of less than 3 months. Patients were excluded if they had other autoimmune diseases, uncontrolled infections, pregnancy or lactation. Diagnosis was based on clinical symptoms, serum thyroxine, TRAb, thyroid ultrasound and orbital computed tomography. Ficoll-Paque density gradient centrifugation was used to isolate PBMCs from about 10 ml of fresh peripheral blood. Total RNA was extracted with Trizol reagent and quality-checked on an Agilent 2100 Bioanalyzer. The sample is drawn from a study of Graves' ophthalmopathy and Graves' hyperthyroidism (dated by TCRdb to 2017 to 2018). About the study as a whole: Peripheral blood was collected at initial diagnosis, before any treatment. In more than five hyperthyroidism patients, T-cell repertoires of thyroid tissue and blood were compared. To explore V-J signatures that separate ophthalmopathy from hyperthyroidism, a discovery set of approximately 100 patients was enrolled, consisting of approximately 44 with ophthalmopathy and around 57 with stable hyperthyroidism. The study used TCR beta repertoire signatures to distinguish Graves' ophthalmopathy from Graves' hyperthyroidism and to predict progression to ophthalmopathy. For training and testing, the 95 to 100 patients in the discovery cohort were randomly divided in a 7:3 ratio. After sampling, hyperthyroidism patients received methimazole starting at 30 mg daily, and ophthalmopathy patients received high-dose intravenous methylprednisolone. For independent validation, a separate cohort was made up of roughly 19 hyperthyroidism patients plus 17 patients who later progressed from hyperthyroidism to ophthalmopathy. In total, under 150 blood samples were TCR-sequenced: around 42 ophthalmopathy, under 85 hyperthyroidism and about 17 hyperthyroidism-to-ophthalmopathy patients. Study-wide conclusions, independent of this receptor: In validation, the model predicted ophthalmopathy progression with more than 55% sensitivity and roughly 72% specificity; about a dozen predicted patients were CT-confirmed with GO in a median of about 6.2 months. No statistical method was used to set the sample size in advance, and the investigators knew which group each participant was assigned to. Among expanded thyroid clonotypes with frequency above 0.001, most also showed up in blood, which suggests that blood repertoires may reflect the thyroid immune response. In cross-validation, the 13-signature model distinguished ophthalmopathy from stable hyperthyroidism with about 89% sensitivity and around 83% specificity, while in the test set the corresponding values were about 80% and 75%.

Including the terminal cysteine and phenylalanine, the CDR3 comprises 12 residues. The only DNA kept is the CDR3, 36 bases in frame from the first base. Looking up the germline V gene yields CDR1 MNHNS and CDR2 SASEGT. From V the trimming removes 5 bases and from J it removes 7 bases, while the gene matches leave 4 bases of the junction unaccounted for. The source is a woman younger than 35 with Graves' ophthalmopathy. Donor details come from another sample of the same person, matched by shared clones. The chain uses TRBV6-1 and TRBJ1-2, with TRBD1 identical over 7 junction bases. The sample taken for sequencing was peripheral blood. The DNA reads as follows: TGTGCCAGCAGTAAGAGACAGGGTGGCTACACCTTC. This gives the protein CASSKRQGGYTF.